A single sample gave rise to the 32 T cell receptor beta chains below, sequenced in a study of beta chain features in type 1 diabetes. Every isolated RNA sample was fully reverse transcribed, so sequencing captured expressed TCRB transcripts. TCRdb keeps only in-frame clones here, not all; method: immunoSEQ multiplex PCR. This sample has 200,000 to 250,000 clones, with about 30% found just once. The sample consisted of central memory CD4+ T cells from blood. These receptor sequences come from a man aged 30 to 45 in good health.

This clone was picked up many times. V gene TRBV27 combines with J gene TRBJ2-1; D is uncertain. Between the trimmed V and J ends, which lost 7 bases and 7 bases, there was a span of 5 bases. This CDR3 has 10 residues. Germline-derived CDR1 and CDR2 are MNHEY and SMNVEV (reference sequence). The CDR3 sequence: CASITNEQFF. Written as DNA, the CDR3 is TGTGCCAGCATTACTAATGAGCAGTTCTTC.

This clone was found a few times. The chain recombines TRBV7-8 with TRBJ1-1; D might be TRBD1 (5 bases). The CDR3 has 15 residues. The V end lost 4 bases, the J end lost 1 base, and 13 bases lay between the germline ends. Germline V gene sequence: CDR1 SGHVS, CDR2 FQNEAQ. The CDR3 region has the DNA TGTGCCAGCAGCTATCCCGGGACGGGGAACACTGAAGCTTTCTTT. Translation gives CASSYPGTGNTEAFF.

This clone showed up just a few times. The chain has TRBV30 and TRBJ2-1; 10 bases line up with TRBD2. With 0 bases clipped from V and 9 bases from J, the junction kept 8 bases outside the gene matches. Germline V lookup: CDR1 GTSNPN, CDR2 SVGIG (reference sequence). The CDR3 runs 15 residues. The CDR3 DNA is TGTGCCTGGAGTGTATCTAGCGGGAGACGGAGTGAGCAGTTCTTC. Encoded protein: CAWSVSSGRRSEQFF. Full variable domain (rest looked up from reference TRBV30 and TRBJ2-1): SQTIHQWPATLVQPVGSPLSLECTVEGTSNPNLYWYRQAAGRGLQLLFYSVGIGQISSEVPQNLSASRPQDRQFILSSKKLLLSDSGFYLCAWSVSSGRRSEQFFGPGTRLTVL.

This clone occurred a few times. The chain employs TRBV7-9 and TRBJ2-1; D perhaps matches TRBD1 (6 bases). The CDR3 sequence is 14 residues long. Germline V lookup: CDR1 SEHNR, CDR2 FQNEAQ (reference sequence). V gave up 5 bases and J gave up 5 bases, with 13 bases separating them. The CDR3 region is CASSPGVLDNEQFF. DNA of the CDR3: TGTGCCAGCAGCCCAGGGGTACTGGACAATGAGCAGTTCTTC.

The chain is built from TRBV5-6 and TRBJ1-2, with a possible D match to TRBD1 (5 bases). Trimming took off 0 bases at V and 5 bases at J, with 11 bases between the two ends. Per germline, CDR1 SGHDT and CDR2 YYEEEE. This CDR3 has 14 residues. This chain's CDR3 is CASSLVSQEYGYTF. The CDR3 coding sequence is TGTGCCAGCAGCTTGGTCTCACAGGAGTATGGCTACACCTTC.

This clone came up a few times. V is TRBV15 and J is TRBJ2-1; 9 bases are a match to TRBD2. The CDR3 is made up of 17 amino acids. The V gene end was trimmed by 0 bases and the J gene end by 7 bases; junction bases not matched to a gene: 10. The germline V gene has CDR1 LNHNV and CDR2 YYDKDF (reference sequence). This CDR3 is CATSRDSGTSYKNEQFF. DNA of the CDR3: TGTGCCACCAGCAGAGATTCCGGGACTAGCTACAAGAATGAGCAGTTCTTC.

CDR3 sequence reads: CSVGVGQGGEQYF. The CDR3 nucleotides are TGCAGCGTTGGCGTCGGACAGGGTGGCGAGCAGTACTTC. The chain joins TRBV29-1 to TRBJ2-7, with 8 bases aligning to TRBD1. This CDR3 comprises 13 residues. CDR1 and CDR2 from the germline V gene are SQVTM and ANQGSEA. V gave up 4 bases and J gave up 6 bases; unmatched junction bases: 8.

The J gene is TRBJ2-2, the V gene TRBV5-1; D remains unclear. Germline V gene lookup returns CDR1 SGHRS and CDR2 YFSETQ. V was shortened by 0 bases and J by 2 bases, with 11 bases between the two germline ends. The CDR3 runs to 16 residues. As DNA, the CDR3 is TGCGCCAGCAGCTTGGGGCATTCCTCCAACACCGGGGAGCTGTTTTTT. Residues: CASSLGHSSNTGELFF.

The chain uses TRBV30 and TRBJ2-2, with 7 bases aligning to TRBD1. This CDR3 region has 18 residues. Germline values: CDR1 GTSNPN, CDR2 SVGIG (reference sequence). Trimming at V came to 1 base and at J to 0 bases, leaving 11 bases not matched to a gene. The CDR3 loop reads CAWSEQGLGRANTGELFF. Here the CDR3 DNA reads TGTGCCTGGAGTGAACAGGGGTTGGGCAGGGCGAACACCGGGGAGCTGTTTTTT.

The J gene is TRBJ2-3, the V gene TRBV11-2; 11 bases line up with TRBD2. J lost 6 bases, V lost 3 bases, and 14 bases had no gene match. Germline assignment: CDR1 SGHAT and CDR2 FQNNGV. The length of the CDR3 is 18 residues. The CDR3 is CASSFPEAASGRRDTQYF. CDR3 in DNA: TGTGCCAGCAGCTTTCCCGAAGCGGCTAGCGGGAGGCGGGATACGCAGTATTTT.

This clone was observed a few times. The rearrangement links TRBV5-1 to TRBJ2-5, with D perhaps TRBD1 (6 bases). Trimming took off 7 bases at V and 2 bases at J, with 18 bases between the two ends. Germline CDR1 is SGHRS and CDR2 is YFSETQ. CDR3 size: 15 residues. Written as DNA, the CDR3 is TGCGCCAGCGCCTCCGGGACAACCGGGCAAGAGACCCAGTACTTC. Residues: CASASGTTGQETQYF. The entire variable domain, with the rest obtained from reference TRBV5-1 and TRBJ2-5, is as follows: KAGVTQTPRYLIKTRGQQVTLSCSPISGHRSVSWYQQTPGQGLQFLFEYFSETQRNKGNFPGRFSGRQFSNSRSEMNVSTLELGDSALYLCASASGTTGQETQYFGPGTRLLVL.

This clone was seen many times. This sample also contains other DNA sequences that code for the same CDR3. The chain recombines TRBV29-1 with TRBJ2-1; D is perhaps TRBD2 (5 bases). Germline V gene sequence: CDR1 SQVTM, CDR2 ANQGSEA. Trimming pared 3 bases from V and 7 bases from J, leaving 7 bases between. The CDR3 extends over 11 amino acids. DNA of the CDR3: TGCAGCGTTGATCGGGGTAATGAGCAGTTCTTC. Protein product: CSVDRGNEQFF.

The CDR3 DNA reads as TGCAGTGCCGACGACACCGGGGAGCTGTTTTTT. This encodes CSADDTGELFF. The chain joins TRBV20-1 to TRBJ2-2; D remains unclear. Trimming cost V 6 bases and J 3 bases, with 5 bases left between them. The CDR3 runs 11 residues. The germline gives CDR1 DFQATT, CDR2 SNEGSKA (reference sequence).

This clone showed up just a few times. J is TRBJ2-7 and V is TRBV6-6; TRBD2 agrees at 11 bases. CDR1 is MNHNY, CDR2 SVGAGI, per germline (reference sequence). The V and J ends lost 5 bases and 2 bases, in that order; junction bases with no gene match: 5. This CDR3 is built from 15 residues. The CDR3 reads CASSPGTSGTYEQYF. The CDR3 DNA reads as TGTGCCAGCAGTCCCGGGACTAGCGGCACCTACGAGCAGTACTTC.

The rearrangement uses TRBV5-1 and TRBJ1-4; 8 bases are shared with TRBD1. Germline loops: CDR1 SGHRS, CDR2 YFSETQ. The CDR3 runs 14 residues. V lost 4 bases to trimming and J lost 8 bases; unmatched junction nucleotides: 7. The CDR3 nucleotides read TGCGCCAGCAGCGACGGACAGGGAGGGGAAAAACTGTTTTTT. Translated, it gives CASSDGQGGEKLFF.

The chain couples TRBV9 to TRBJ2-3, with 7 bases lining up with TRBD2. This CDR3 has 13 residues. From germline, CDR1 is SGDLS and CDR2 YYNGEE. With 3 bases clipped from V and 6 bases from J, the junction kept 4 bases outside the gene matches. The CDR3 bases are TGTGCCAGCAGCGCGACTAGCCGGGATACGCAGTATTTT. This translates into CASSATSRDTQYF.

A few counts support this clone. The chain recombines TRBV30 with TRBJ2-7; 7 bases align to TRBD1. The V gene end was trimmed by 2 bases and the J gene end by 4 bases; junction bases not matched to a gene: 5. The CDR3 runs 13 residues. CDR1 is GTSNPN, CDR2 SVGIG, per germline (reference sequence). The CDR3: CAWSQGENYEQYF. CDR3 DNA: TGTGCCTGGAGTCAGGGGGAAAATTACGAGCAGTACTTC. Full variable domain (outside the CDR3, taken from reference TRBV30 and TRBJ2-7): SQTIHQWPATLVQPVGSPLSLECTVEGTSNPNLYWYRQAAGRGLQLLFYSVGIGQISSEVPQNLSASRPQDRQFILSSKKLLLSDSGFYLCAWSQGENYEQYFGPGTRLTVT.

The sample holds a few counts of this clone. The DNA of the CDR3 is TGCAGCGCTGATGGGCCCGGCCTAGGAACCTATGGCTACACCTTC. As protein: CSADGPGLGTYGYTF. The chain combines TRBV29-1 with TRBJ1-2; D unresolved. Trimming took off 7 bases at V and 4 bases at J, with 22 bases between the two ends. CDR1 is SQVTM and CDR2 is ANQGSEA in the germline V gene. CDR3 size: 15 residues.

The CDR3 DNA follows: TGTGCCAGCTCACCACAGGCAACTAAAAACGAGCAGTACTTC. Translation gives CASSPQATKNEQYF. This chain joins TRBV18 and TRBJ2-7; D not certain. CDR1 is KGHSH, CDR2 LQKENI, per germline. CDR3 length: 14 residues. V was clipped by 1 base and J by 5 bases, with 12 bases between them. Full variable domain (rest looked up from reference TRBV18 and TRBJ2-7): NAGVMQNPRHLVRRRGQEARLRCSPMKGHSHVYWYRQLPEEGLKFMVYLQKENIIDESGMPKERFSAEFPKEGPSILRIQQVVRGDSAAYFCASSPQATKNEQYFGPGTRLTVT.

The chain employs TRBV28 and TRBJ2-1; 10 nucleotides align to TRBD2. Germline assignment: CDR1 MDHEN and CDR2 SYDVKM. The CDR3 extends over 14 amino acids. Trimming cost V 4 bases and J 9 bases; bases outside gene matches: 6. The CDR3 sequence: CASSSLAGVVEQFF. As DNA, the CDR3 is TGTGCCAGCAGTTCTCTAGCGGGAGTGGTTGAGCAGTTCTTC.

As to this clone: An end of the junction differs from the germline gene, which may be a read error. The rearrangement joins TRBV12-5 to TRBJ2-2; D ambiguous. CDR1 and CDR2 (germline): LGHNT, FRNRAP. The length of the CDR3 is 14 residues. In DNA form, the CDR3 reads TGTGCTAGTGCTTTGGAGCAGAACACCGGGGAGCTGTTTTTT. Protein: CASALEQNTGELFF.

V gene TRBV29-1 combines with J gene TRBJ2-5; TRBD2 matches at 7 bases. The CDR3 is 14 amino acids. The ends lost 3 bases at V and 4 bases at J; junction bases unmatched: 8. Germline V gene data show CDR1 as SQVTM and CDR2 as ANQGSEA. The CDR3 is CSVDLGGGTETQYF. The CDR3 region has the DNA TGCAGCGTTGACCTTGGGGGAGGGACAGAGACCCAGTACTTC.

The J gene is TRBJ2-7, the V gene TRBV27; TRBD1 aligns across 7 bases. The germline V gene has CDR1 MNHEY and CDR2 SMNVEV (reference sequence). There are 13 residues in the CDR3. V trimming: 8 bases; J trimming: 9 bases; junction bases outside the gene matches: 13. CDR3: CASRARQGERQYF. CDR3 in DNA: TGTGCCAGCCGTGCGCGGCAGGGGGAAAGGCAGTACTTC.

A single count supports this clone. V usage is TRBV27 and J usage is TRBJ2-1, with unresolved D. The ends were cut back, 3 bases at V and 6 bases at J, with 12 bases in the middle. CDR1 is MNHEY and CDR2 is SMNVEV in the germline V gene (reference sequence). The CDR3 is 14 residues long. The CDR3, as DNA: TGTGCCAGCAGTTTTCTGGAATCCCTCAATGAGCAGTTCTTC. Translating it yields CASSFLESLNEQFF.

V usage is TRBV7-8 and J usage is TRBJ2-7; 7 bases are a match to TRBD2. V trimming: 1 base; J trimming: 4 bases; junction bases outside the gene matches: 7. CDR1 SGHVS and CDR2 FQNEAQ come from the germline V gene. The CDR3 totals 15 residues. CDR3 sequence: CASSLGSGKAYEQYF. The CDR3 DNA sequence: TGTGCCAGCAGCTTAGGGAGCGGGAAGGCTTACGAGCAGTACTTC.

The J gene is TRBJ2-5, the V gene TRBV5-1, with TRBD1 as a possible D gene (6 bases). Trimming removed 0 bases from V and 4 bases from J, with 16 bases in between. This CDR3 has 16 residues. Germline loops: CDR1 SGHRS, CDR2 YFSETQ. CDR3: CASSLEGTGLGETQYF. In DNA, the CDR3 is TGCGCCAGCAGCTTGGAGGGAACAGGGCTCGGAGAGACCCAGTACTTC. The whole variable domain, filled in from reference TRBV5-1 and TRBJ2-5, reads KAGVTQTPRYLIKTRGQQVTLSCSPISGHRSVSWYQQTPGQGLQFLFEYFSETQRNKGNFPGRFSGRQFSNSRSEMNVSTLELGDSALYLCASSLEGTGLGETQYFGPGTRLLVL.

This clone has a handful of counts. V is TRBV28 and J is TRBJ2-1; 10 bases align to TRBD1. From germline, CDR1 is MDHEN and CDR2 SYDVKM. The CDR3 contains 14 residues. Germline trimming cut 10 bases from V and 4 bases from J; bases unmatched to any gene: 7. DNA of the CDR3: TGTGCCATTTCGACAGGGGGCATTTACAATGAGCAGTTCTTC. It codes for CAISTGGIYNEQFF.

V gene TRBV2 combines with J gene TRBJ2-2, with D perhaps being TRBD1 or TRBD2 (5 bases each). Trimming took off 7 bases at V and 8 bases at J, with 11 bases between the two ends. The CDR3 spans 12 residues. Germline values: CDR1 SNHLY, CDR2 FYNNEI. In nucleotides, the CDR3 is TGTGCCAGCACGAGGGGACCGGGGGAGCTGTTTTTT. Translating gives CASTRGPGELFF.

V is TRBV29-1 and J is TRBJ2-1; the match to TRBD1 covers 8 bases. The CDR3 sequence is 13 residues long. Germline V gene sequence: CDR1 SQVTM, CDR2 ANQGSEA. After removal of 5 bases from V and 7 bases from J, the junction contained 7 bases not matched to a gene. The CDR3 reads CSVSQGVTNEQFF. CDR3 bases: TGCAGCGTTTCACAGGGGGTTACTAATGAGCAGTTCTTC.

The sample holds a few counts of this clone. This chain uses TRBV29-1 with TRBJ2-7; no clear D gene. The CDR3 is 13 amino acids. Trimming pared 3 bases from V and 2 bases from J, leaving 11 bases between. CDR1 and CDR2 (germline): SQVTM, ANQGSEA. CDR3 residues: CSVEMGGTYEQYF. CDR3 coding DNA: TGCAGCGTTGAGATGGGCGGAACCTACGAGCAGTACTTC.

This clone was picked up one time. A read error may produce the germline difference seen at one junction end. CDR3 coding DNA: TGTGCCAGCAGCTACTCGGCGGGAGGGCGAGGTGAGCAGTTCTTC. It specifies CASSYSAGGRGEQFF. The V and J genes are TRBV6-5 and TRBJ2-1, with 9 positions matching TRBD2. CDR1 MNHEY and CDR2 SVGAGI come from the germline V gene. The length of the CDR3 is 15 residues.

This clone has ten or more counts. The CDR3: CASSPTRETQYF. The CDR3 DNA follows: TGTGCCAGCAGCCCCACTAGAGAGACCCAGTACTTC. This chain joins TRBV7-2 and TRBJ2-5; tentative D call: TRBD2 (5 bases). The CDR3 has 12 amino acids. Germline V gene lookup returns CDR1 SGHTA and CDR2 FQGNSA. Trimming removed 5 bases at V and 4 bases at J, with 8 bases between.